This TCR beta chain was captured by sequencing in a study of CD8 T cells in ankylosing spondylitis. Study-level results: Before this, some motif variants had been reported in reactive arthritis synovial fluid and blood. Roughly 8 highly homologous variants made up a TCR beta motif, and this motif appeared characteristic of ankylosing spondylitis blood.

Quantitative barcoded 5'-RACE was used to prepare TCR beta libraries. MiXCR, applied by TCRdb to the 5' RACE reads, yields one record per CDR3 protein. The data contain 670,000 or so distinct CDR3 sequences, roughly 19% of them singletons. As for this clonotype: Its antigen is currently unknown.

Sequences were obtained from blood, either unsorted or a sorted T cell fraction (not recorded which). The receptor's source is a male donor with ankylosing spondylitis.

The CDR3 DNA sequence: TGTGCCACCAGCAGAGATACGGGGGCTAGCGGGGGCGGTGTGAAAGATACGCAGTATTTT. Translation gives CATSRDTGASGGGVKDTQYF. The V and J genes are TRBV15 and TRBJ2-3; TRBD2 matches at 10 bases. The length of the CDR3 is 20 residues. Germline loops: CDR1 LNHNV, CDR2 YYDKDF (reference sequence). V was clipped by 0 bases and J by 5 bases; unmatched bases: 17.